This TCR beta chain was captured by sequencing in a study of blood T cell repertoires in COVID-19. Study details: There were acute and convalescent COVID-19 samples, and they came from the United States, Italy and Spain.

In the original processing: How many nucleated cells were present was estimated from reference gene primer amplification. The assay was immunoSEQ multiplex PCR, and TCRdb's table has in-frame clones only and misses some. V and J calls and clone size follow that table, whereas D and trimming were derived from the DNA. The sample yields 130,000 or so clones, approximately 84% seen once. This CDR3 region has 15 residues. Germline CDR1 and CDR2: MGHDK and SYGVNS. The V and J ends lost 4 bases and 1 base, in that order; junction bases with no gene match: 4. This chain joins TRBV25-1 and TRBJ2-5; TRBD1 agrees at 9 bases. Input material: peripheral blood. The receptor comes from an elderly woman with acute or convalescent COVID-19. The CDR3 coding sequence is TGTGCCAGCAGTGGCCGGGACAGGGTCCAAGAGACCCAGTACTTC. Translated, it gives CASSGRDRVQETQYF. The whole variable domain, remainder taken from reference TRBV25-1 and TRBJ2-5, is EADIYQTPRYLVIGTGKKITLECSQTMGHDKMYWYQQDPGMELHLIHYSYGVNSTEKGDLSSESTVSRIRTEHFPLTLESARPSHTSQYLCASSGRDRVQETQYFGPGTRLLVL.